This T cell receptor beta chain appears in the sequencing data of a study of Ad26.COV2.S vaccination and SARS-CoV-2 variants. Regarding the study as a whole: Marked by substantial breadth, spike-specific CD8+ and CD4+ T cell responses were reportedly seen after vaccination. Placebo recipients showed lower spike-specific TCR breadth than vaccinees.

This CDR3 contains 14 residues. Deletions cut 3 bases from V and 1 base from J, with 9 bases between. Per germline, CDR1 MNHNS and CDR2 SASEGT. Only in-frame clones appear in the TCRdb table, and some are missing; sequencing was by immunoSEQ multiplex PCR. This table holds under 400,000 clones, around 86% found once. As to treatment: about 20 received Ad26.COV2.S at low or high dose, single or two shots; roughly 5 received placebo; per-sample allocation not given. The study sampled participants on day 63 after the first vaccine or placebo injection. Regarding this clone: Its target is unknown.

Sequenced here: peripheral blood, sampled in a trial of Ad26.COV2.S vaccine versus placebo. This receptor was obtained from a person between 18 and 59 years old who received the Ad26.COV2.S COVID-19 vaccine or a placebo. The rearrangement uses TRBV6-1 and TRBJ2-5; D uncertain. The CDR3 is CASSEFRLQETQYF. In DNA, the CDR3 is TGTGCCAGCAGTGAGTTTAGGCTCCAAGAGACCCAGTACTTC.